The 23 T cell receptor beta chains reported below all come from one sample, sequenced in a study of CD8 T cells in ankylosing spondylitis. TCRdb redid the calling of the 5' RACE reads with MiXCR, one entry per CDR3 protein. The sample shows about 350,000 distinct CDR3 sequences, approximately 22% of them seen only once. Sequencing was done on a sample of blood, either unsorted or a sorted T cell fraction (not recorded which). The receptors come from a male donor with ankylosing spondylitis or in good health (not recorded which).

This clonotype was recorded a few times. V is TRBV15 and J is TRBJ2-1, with TRBD2 matching 9 bases. Germline loops: CDR1 LNHNV, CDR2 YYDKDF (reference sequence). The CDR3 spans 16 residues. J was trimmed by 10 bases and V by 0 bases; bases with no gene match: 10. CDR3 sequence reads: CATSRDEGLAGFEQFF. The DNA for the CDR3 is TGTGCCACCAGCAGAGATGAGGGGCTAGCGGGATTCGAGCAGTTCTTC.

This clonotype was counted a few times. V gene TRBV30 combines with J gene TRBJ1-5; D unclear. Germline V gene sequence: CDR1 GTSNPN, CDR2 SVGIG (reference sequence). CDR3 size: 12 residues. V was clipped by 7 bases and J by 6 bases, with 13 bases between them. The chain's CDR3 is CASWTSGQPQHF. Here the CDR3 DNA reads TGTGCCTCCTGGACGTCAGGTCAGCCCCAGCATTTT.

The rearrangement uses TRBV12-3 or TRBV12-4 and TRBJ2-3; TRBD2 might be the D (5 bases). CDR3 length: 14 amino acids. With 5 bases removed from V and 6 bases from J, the gap between germline ends came to 15 bases. CDR3 protein: CASSHTLAPDTQYF. Here the CDR3 DNA reads TGTGCCAGCAGTCATACTCTAGCTCCGGATACGCAGTATTTT.

This clonotype came up a few times. The chain carries TRBV4-1 and TRBJ2-7; TRBD2 might be the D (6 bases). The V end lost 0 bases, the J end lost 1 base, and 10 bases lay between the germline ends. From germline, CDR1 is MGHRA and CDR2 YSYEKL. The CDR3 covers 15 residues. The CDR3 is CASSQESGVSYEQYF. Here the CDR3 DNA reads TGCGCCAGCAGCCAAGAGTCGGGGGTTTCCTACGAGCAGTACTTC.

The chain couples TRBV5-5 to TRBJ2-3; 10 bases align to TRBD1. The CDR3 loop spans 15 amino acids. Looked up from germline, CDR1 is SGHKS and CDR2 is YYEKEE (reference sequence). With 4 bases clipped from V and 3 bases from J, the junction kept 5 bases outside the gene matches. The CDR3 sequence is CASSMDRGTTDTQYF. The CDR3, as DNA: TGTGCCAGCAGCATGGACAGGGGGACGACAGATACGCAGTATTTT.

This clonotype was detected only a few times. This sequence joins TRBV12-3 or TRBV12-4 and TRBJ2-3; D unresolved. V was shortened by 5 bases and J by 6 bases, with 9 bases between the two germline ends. The CDR3 contains 12 residues. This CDR3 reads CASSPGEDTQYF. The DNA for the CDR3 is TGTGCCAGCAGTCCCGGAGAGGATACGCAGTATTTT.

The rearrangement uses TRBV7-9 and TRBJ2-7; 10 nucleotides agree with TRBD1. J was trimmed by 3 bases and V by 4 bases; bases with no gene match: 3. Per germline, CDR1 SEHNR and CDR2 FQNEAQ (reference sequence). This CDR3 is built from 14 residues. The CDR3, as DNA: TGTGCCAGCAGCTCGCGGACAGGGGGCTACGAGCAGTACTTC. Amino acids: CASSSRTGGYEQYF.

Remarks on this clonotype: The junction differs from germline at one of its ends, possibly a read error. The chain combines TRBV12-3 or TRBV12-4 with TRBJ2-1; unclear D gene. The CDR3 runs to 18 residues. CDR3 sequence reads: CAISPRPTSPRSYNEQFF. In DNA form, the CDR3 reads TGTGCCATCAGTCCCAGGCCCACCTCGCCGCGCTCCTACAATGAGCAGTTCTTC.

In DNA, the CDR3 is TGTGCCAGCAGTCCGCGGAACAGACTAGCGGGCTACAATGAGCAGTTCTTC. Protein product: CASSPRNRLAGYNEQFF. The V gene is TRBV6-1, the J gene TRBJ2-1; 10 nucleotides agree with TRBD2. CDR3 length equals 17 residues. V trimming: 5 bases; J trimming: 3 bases; junction bases outside the gene matches: 10. The germline V gene encodes CDR1 MNHNS and CDR2 SASEGT.

This clonotype was counted between two and nine times. V is TRBV6-5 and J is TRBJ1-6, with D unclear. Germline V gene sequence: CDR1 MNHEY, CDR2 SVGAGI. V shed 0 bases and J shed 7 bases, with 4 bases lying between them. This CDR3 comprises 13 residues. The CDR3 DNA reads as TGTGCCAGCAGTTACTCAGGGAATTCACCCCTCCACTTT. It specifies CASSYSGNSPLHF.

J is TRBJ2-1 and V is TRBV11-2, with 7 bases fitting TRBD1. This CDR3 contains 21 residues. Germline V CDR1 and CDR2: SGHAT, FQNNGV. Trimming cost V 3 bases and J 2 bases; bases outside gene matches: 22. The CDR3 loop reads CASSFPTVLTGAKLTYNEQFF. In DNA, the CDR3 is TGTGCCAGCAGCTTCCCCACCGTACTAACAGGGGCGAAGCTAACCTACAATGAGCAGTTCTTC.

The V and J genes are TRBV4-1 and TRBJ2-7; D unclear. The CDR3 consists of 14 residues. Trimming took off 1 base at V and 3 bases at J, with 10 bases between the two ends. CDR1 and CDR2 from the germline V gene are MGHRA and YSYEKL. CDR3 region: CASSQGAPIYEQYF. The DNA for the CDR3 is TGCGCCAGCAGCCAAGGGGCTCCTATCTACGAGCAGTACTTC.

Comments on this clonotype: A junction boundary mismatches the germline segment, possibly from a read error. The chain couples TRBV7-7 to TRBJ2-1; TRBD2 matches at 12 bases. CDR3 size: 17 residues. The germline gives CDR1 SSHAT, CDR2 FNYEAQ (reference sequence). CDR3 in DNA: TGTGCTAGCAGCCCAACTAGCGGGGGGAGCTCCTACAATGAGCAGTTCTTC. Its protein is CASSPTSGGSSYNEQFF. Drawing the rest from reference TRBV7-7 and TRBJ2-1, the complete variable domain is GAGVSQSPRYKVTKRGQDVTLRCDPISSHATLYWYQQALGQGPEFLTYFNYEAQPDKSGLPSDRFSAERPEGSISTLTIQRTEQRDSAMYRCASSPTSGGSSYNEQFFGPGTRLTVL.

This clonotype was picked up a small number of times. This chain joins TRBV12-3 or TRBV12-4 and TRBJ2-7, with D maybe TRBD1 (8 bases). V was cut by 8 bases and J by 0 bases, with 17 bases left in between. The CDR3 has 15 amino acids. The CDR3: CASGGGQDLSYEQYF. Here the CDR3 DNA reads TGTGCCAGCGGGGGGGGACAGGATCTCTCCTACGAGCAGTACTTC.

In its sample, this clonotype was seen a few times. This chain links TRBV6-1 with TRBJ2-5; 9 bases are a match to TRBD2. The CDR3 is made up of 15 amino acids. Germline values: CDR1 MNHNS, CDR2 SASEGT. Trimming at V came to 10 bases and at J to 4 bases, leaving 13 bases not matched to a gene. The CDR3 reads CATQGSSGGVETQYF. Here the CDR3 DNA reads TGTGCCACCCAGGGAAGTAGCGGGGGAGTAGAGACCCAGTACTTC.

Notes on this clonotype: One end of the junction does not line up with germline, which may come from a read error. The chain has TRBV10-2 and TRBJ2-7, with D unclear. The CDR3 spans 14 residues. Germline assignment: CDR1 WSHSY and CDR2 SAAADI. The CDR3 nucleotides read TGCGCCAGCAGTGACCCCCTGAGATCCTACAAGCAGTACTTC. Amino acids: CASSDPLRSYKQYF.

This clonotype was counted between two and nine times. The rearrangement joins TRBV27 to TRBJ2-2; D is undetermined. The V end lost 7 bases, the J end lost 2 bases, and 8 bases lay between the germline ends. The CDR3 length is 13 residues. Germline V gene lookup returns CDR1 MNHEY and CDR2 SMNVEV (reference sequence). The CDR3 protein is CASTARNTGELFF. CDR3 DNA sequence: TGTGCCAGCACTGCCAGAAACACCGGGGAGCTGTTTTTT.

This clonotype was observed a few times. This chain links TRBV7-3 with TRBJ1-1; D uncertain. V was cut by 3 bases and J by 3 bases, with 11 bases left in between. Germline CDR1 reads SGHTA; CDR2 reads FQGTGA. There are 14 residues in the CDR3. In nucleotides, the CDR3 is TGTGCCAGCAGCTTTAGCGAGACGGACACTGAAGCTTTCTTT. The encoded protein is CASSFSETDTEAFF. Based on the CDR3 plus reference TRBV7-3 and TRBJ1-1, the full variable domain is GAGVSQTPSNKVTEKGKYVELRCDPISGHTALYWYRQSLGQGPEFLIYFQGTGAADDSGLPNDRFFAVRPEGSVSTLKIQRTERGDSAVYLCASSFSETDTEAFFGQGTRLTVV.

In its sample, this clonotype was seen a few times. The chain couples TRBV7-3 to TRBJ2-7; 10 bases are shared with TRBD1. J gave up 4 bases and V 5 bases, and 8 bases lay outside the gene matches. The germline V gene has CDR1 SGHTA and CDR2 FQGTGA. The CDR3 loop spans 15 amino acids. The CDR3 sequence is CASSIPGQGTYEQYF. In DNA, the CDR3 is TGTGCCAGCAGCATACCGGGACAGGGGACGTACGAGCAGTACTTC. Supplemented by reference TRBV7-3 and TRBJ2-7, the full variable domain reads GAGVSQTPSNKVTEKGKYVELRCDPISGHTALYWYRQSLGQGPEFLIYFQGTGAADDSGLPNDRFFAVRPEGSVSTLKIQRTERGDSAVYLCASSIPGQGTYEQYFGPGTRLTVT.

This clonotype turned up a few times. This chain links TRBV11-2 with TRBJ2-7; 9 bases map to TRBD1. CDR1 is SGHAT and CDR2 is FQNNGV in the germline V gene. The CDR3 length is 15 residues. V was clipped by 2 bases and J by 7 bases; unmatched bases: 9. CDR3 region: CASSLLGQGTGEQYF. DNA for the CDR3: TGTGCCAGCAGCTTATTGGGACAGGGCACGGGAGAGCAGTACTTC. The whole variable domain, filled in from reference TRBV11-2 and TRBJ2-7, reads EAGVAQSPRYKIIEKRQSVAFWCNPISGHATLYWYQQILGQGPKLLIQFQNNGVVDDSQLPKDRFSAERLKGVDSTLKIQPAKLEDSAVYLCASSLLGQGTGEQYFGPGTRLTVT.

This clonotype has more than one count but fewer than ten. The genes are TRBV11-2 and TRBJ2-7; D remains unclear. The CDR3 runs to 15 residues. Germline V CDR1 and CDR2: SGHAT, FQNNGV. Trimming removed 0 bases from V and 2 bases from J, with 11 bases in between. CDR3 amino acids: CASSLDPEHTYEQYF. CDR3 in DNA: TGTGCCAGCAGCTTAGATCCTGAACACACCTACGAGCAGTACTTC.

This chain joins TRBV7-8 and TRBJ2-1, with D uncertain. Germline V gene lookup returns CDR1 SGHVS and CDR2 FQNEAQ. CDR3 length: 15 residues. The V gene lost 2 bases and the J gene lost 4 bases, with 12 bases spanning the gap. The CDR3 sequence: CASSLSGPNYNEQFF. The CDR3 coding sequence is TGTGCCAGCAGCTTATCAGGTCCCAATTACAATGAGCAGTTCTTC.

The genes are TRBV5-6 and TRBJ2-3; the match to TRBD2 covers 8 bases. Germline-derived CDR1 and CDR2 are SGHDT and YYEEEE. V was pared by 4 bases and J by 2 bases, with 6 bases of the junction left unmatched. The CDR3 contains 15 residues. The CDR3 nucleotides are TGTGCCAGCAGCACGGCGGGGGGCGACACAGATACGCAGTATTTT. It translates to CASSTAGGDTDTQYF.